These 32 T cell receptor beta chains were all obtained from the same sample, sequenced in a study of blood T cell repertoires in COVID-19 (TCRdb year 2020). The library was made by the immunoSEQ multiplex PCR assay. TCRdb provides this immuneACCESS table in a form limited to in-frame rearrangements. Some clones are lacking; in checked studies, under half of them reflect an unresolved V gene, and why the rest are absent is not known. Across this sample there are about 86,000 clones, with just under 85% seen only once. The ten biggest clones cover 3.4% of the sample. Sequenced sample: peripheral blood. The receptors derive from a man between 45 and 60 years old with acute or convalescent COVID-19.

This clone turned up a few times. V gene TRBV7-9 combines with J gene TRBJ2-2; TRBD1 aligns across 9 bases. The CDR3 runs to 19 residues. Germline assignment: CDR1 SEHNR and CDR2 FQNEAQ (reference sequence). The V segment lost 5 bases and the J segment 7 bases; nucleotides outside the gene matches: 20. The CDR3 is CASSQLPPTDRGTGGELFF. The DNA of the CDR3 is TGTGCCAGCAGCCAACTCCCACCGACGGACAGGGGCACAGGCGGGGAGCTGTTTTTT.

This sequence joins TRBV7-2 and TRBJ2-2; 7 positions match TRBD1. The ends lost 5 bases at V and 3 bases at J; junction bases unmatched: 3. CDR1 SGHTA and CDR2 FQGNSA come from the germline V gene. The CDR3 contains 14 residues. The CDR3 DNA reads as TGTGCCAGCAGCCCGGGACAGCACACCGGGGAGCTGTTTTTT. Amino acid sequence: CASSPGQHTGELFF.

The chain has TRBV6-5 and TRBJ1-1, with D perhaps TRBD1 (6 bases). Trimming pared 2 bases from V and 9 bases from J, leaving 13 bases between. Per the germline V gene, CDR1 is MNHEY and CDR2 is SVGAGI. CDR3 length: 13 residues. CDR3 coding DNA: TGTGCCAGCAGTTACGTGAGAGGACAGCAAGCTTTCTTT. This encodes CASSYVRGQQAFF.

The chain couples TRBV5-4 to TRBJ1-1; D ambiguous. CDR1 SGHNT and CDR2 YYREEE come from the germline V gene (reference sequence). V was clipped by 1 base and J by 8 bases, with 12 bases between them. This CDR3 has 13 amino acids. CDR3 DNA: TGTGCCAGCAGCTTGTCACCAGTTCTCGAAGCTTTCTTT. Encoded protein: CASSLSPVLEAFF.

The chain links TRBV5-1 to TRBJ2-7, with 8 bases aligning to TRBD1. The CDR3 extends over 15 amino acids. Germline V lookup: CDR1 SGHRS, CDR2 YFSETQ. Germline trimming cut 4 bases from V and 3 bases from J; bases unmatched to any gene: 9. CDR3 protein: CASSPGQEPVYEQYF. CDR3 bases: TGCGCCAGCAGCCCGGGACAGGAACCGGTCTACGAGCAGTACTTC.

The chain combines TRBV7-7 with TRBJ2-7; 11 nucleotides line up with TRBD2. Germline-derived CDR1 and CDR2 are SSHAT and FNYEAQ (reference sequence). Germline trimming cut 1 base from V and 4 bases from J; bases unmatched to any gene: 3. The CDR3 loop spans 15 amino acids. The CDR3, as DNA: TGTGCCAGCAGCTTAGATGGGACTAGCGGTTACGAGCAGTACTTC. It codes for CASSLDGTSGYEQYF.

This clone was seen a few times. The chain combines TRBV12-3 or TRBV12-4 with TRBJ1-2; no clear D. The CDR3 consists of 12 residues. Trimming removed 4 bases from V and 8 bases from J, with 11 bases in between. The CDR3 loop is CASSSGVWGYTF. The CDR3 DNA reads TGTGCCAGCAGTTCGGGAGTTTGGGGCTACACCTTC.

The chain employs TRBV2 and TRBJ2-1; 7 bases map to TRBD2. The germline V gene has CDR1 SNHLY and CDR2 FYNNEI. This CDR3 is built from 12 residues. The J segment lost 10 bases and the V segment lost 5 bases, leaving 5 bases of the junction unmatched. This CDR3 reads CASSRDYREQFF. The DNA for the CDR3 is TGTGCCAGCAGTAGGGACTACAGAGAGCAGTTCTTC.

J is TRBJ1-5 and V is TRBV15; 8 bases agree with TRBD1. J gave up 2 bases and V 6 bases, and 3 bases lay outside the gene matches. The CDR3 is 14 residues long. Germline V gives CDR1 LNHNV, CDR2 YYDKDF (reference sequence). The CDR3 is CATRTGVGNQPQHF. CDR3 nucleotides: TGTGCCACCAGGACAGGGGTAGGCAATCAGCCCCAGCATTTT. Based on the CDR3 plus reference TRBV15 and TRBJ1-5, the full variable domain is DAMVIQNPRYQVTQFGKPVTLSCSQTLNHNVMYWYQQKSSQAPKLLFHYYDKDFNNEADTPDNFQSRRPNTSFCFLDIRSPGLGDTAMYLCATRTGVGNQPQHFGDGTRLSIL.

V gene TRBV7-2 combines with J gene TRBJ2-5; tentatively, D is TRBD2 (7 bases). Per germline, CDR1 SGHTA and CDR2 FQGNSA. The V and J ends lost 5 bases and 7 bases respectively, with 17 bases between them. The CDR3 is made up of 14 amino acids. CDR3 sequence: CASSPYGEGGTQYF. As DNA, the CDR3 is TGTGCCAGCAGCCCCTACGGGGAGGGGGGGACCCAGTACTTC.

The V call is TRBV7-3, the J call TRBJ2-1; TRBD2 matches 7 bases. The germline V gene has CDR1 SGHTA and CDR2 FQGTGA. This CDR3 has 19 amino acids. V lost 1 base and J lost 1; bases outside the gene matches: 13. The CDR3 region has the DNA TGTGCCAGCAGCTTAAACGAGCGTGAAAGCGGGACTTCCTACAATGAGCAGTTCTTC. Protein sequence: CASSLNERESGTSYNEQFF.

The chain joins TRBV27 to TRBJ1-2; 8 bases map to TRBD1. This CDR3 has 13 residues. V was clipped by 8 bases and J by 5 bases; unmatched bases: 7. In germline, CDR1 is MNHEY, CDR2 SMNVEV (reference sequence). The CDR3 sequence is CASRNTGGYGYTF. The CDR3 DNA reads TGTGCCAGCCGGAATACAGGGGGATATGGCTACACCTTC.

The chain uses TRBV9 and TRBJ2-7, with 9 bases fitting TRBD2. Germline V gene sequence: CDR1 SGDLS, CDR2 YYNGEE. J gave up 3 bases and V 3 bases, and 10 bases lay outside the gene matches. The CDR3 has 16 amino acids. The chain's CDR3 is CASSANLAGGVYEQYF. The CDR3 nucleotides are TGTGCCAGCAGCGCCAATCTGGCGGGAGGGGTCTACGAGCAGTACTTC.

The gene calls are TRBV7-2 and TRBJ2-7, with 7 bases fitting TRBD1. Germline trimming cut 1 base from V and 4 bases from J; bases unmatched to any gene: 7. The CDR3 has 15 residues. Per germline, CDR1 SGHTA and CDR2 FQGNSA. Here the CDR3 DNA reads TGTGCCAGCAGCTTAGTGGTTGGGGACAGATACGAGCAGTACTTC. It codes for CASSLVVGDRYEQYF.

This clone was found a few times. The chain couples TRBV6-2 or TRBV6-3 to TRBJ2-3; D possibly corresponds to TRBD2 (6 bases). Trimming left V 7 bases short and J 0 bases short, with 11 bases between. Germline V gene sequence: CDR1 MNHEY, CDR2 SVGEGT. The CDR3 has 14 residues. CDR3 bases: TGTGCCAGCAACCCAAGCGGGAGCACAGATACGCAGTATTTT. This encodes CASNPSGSTDTQYF.

The chain joins TRBV19 to TRBJ1-5; 7 nucleotides align to TRBD1. Germline V CDR1 and CDR2: LNHDA, SQIVND (reference sequence). This CDR3 has 14 amino acids. V lost 3 bases, J lost 9 bases, and 8 bases stayed unmatched. The CDR3 region is CASSMGTVRWPQHF. The CDR3 nucleotides are TGTGCCAGTAGTATGGGGACAGTACGGTGGCCCCAGCATTTT. Together with reference TRBV19 and TRBJ1-5, the CDR3 gives the full variable domain: DGGITQSPKYLFRKEGQNVTLSCEQNLNHDAMYWYRQDPGQGLRLIYYSQIVNDFQKGDIAEGYSVSREKKESFPLTVTSAQKNPTAFYLCASSMGTVRWPQHFGDGTRLSIL.

The chain links TRBV18 to TRBJ2-7; 9 bases line up with TRBD2. V shed 1 base, J shed 5 bases, and the junction held 12 bases outside the gene matches. There are 17 residues in the CDR3. CDR1 is KGHSH and CDR2 is LQKENI in the germline V gene. In DNA form, the CDR3 reads TGTGCCAGCTCACCACAGGTAGCGGGAGTGATTAGTAACGAGCAGTACTTC. This encodes CASSPQVAGVISNEQYF.

The V and J genes are TRBV4-1 and TRBJ1-4, with TRBD1 matching over 8 bases. This CDR3 spans 16 amino acids. V lost 4 bases to trimming and J lost 2 bases; unmatched junction nucleotides: 6. Germline V gene sequence: CDR1 MGHRA, CDR2 YSYEKL. The CDR3 DNA sequence: TGCGCCAGCAGCCCCCGACAGGGGCCGACTAATGAAAAACTGTTTTTT. Translating it yields CASSPRQGPTNEKLFF.

The chain uses TRBV5-1 and TRBJ1-2; D possibly corresponds to TRBD1 (6 bases). The CDR3 is 14 amino acids. With 4 bases removed from V and 4 bases from J, the gap between germline ends came to 14 bases. Germline CDR1 SGHRS, CDR2 YFSETQ. The CDR3 nucleotides read TGCGCCAGCAGCGGGGACAACCGGGTCTATGGCTACACCTTC. It translates to CASSGDNRVYGYTF.

This clone is a singleton in its sample. The chain couples TRBV21-1 to TRBJ2-7; TRBD2, the table's D call, was not compared with the DNA. TRBV21-1 counts as a pseudogene. The CDR3 length is 16 residues. This CDR3 reads CASSSPFRAVGYEQYF. The CDR3 DNA sequence: TGTGCCAGCAGCTCCCCCTTTCGAGCCGTCGGCTACGAGCAGTACTTC.

V gene TRBV27 combines with J gene TRBJ2-7; 16 bases are a match to TRBD2. The CDR3 consists of 18 residues. CDR1 is MNHEY, CDR2 SMNVEV, per germline (reference sequence). Trimming cost V 6 bases and J 1 base; bases outside gene matches: 9. The CDR3 DNA reads TGTGCCAGCAGCCGTCCCGGGACTAGCGGGAGGGGATCCTACGAGCAGTACTTC. Translating it yields CASSRPGTSGRGSYEQYF.

The chain uses TRBV10-1 and TRBJ2-5, with 9 positions matching TRBD2. Germline V lookup: CDR1 WNHNN, CDR2 SYGVQD (reference sequence). Trimming cost V 5 bases and J 2 bases; bases outside gene matches: 24. CDR3 length equals 21 residues. CDR3 sequence (DNA): TGCGCCAGCAGTTCGGGAACGCGGGGGGGGCGAAGTATTATGGGGCAAGAGACCCAGTACTTC. It is translated as CASSSGTRGGRSIMGQETQYF.

The CDR3 DNA follows: TGTGCCAGCAGTGAGCGGGAGGGCTCCTACAATGAGCAGTTCTTC. Its protein product is CASSEREGSYNEQFF. The genes are TRBV6-4 and TRBJ2-1; 9 nucleotides align to TRBD2. This CDR3 comprises 15 residues. V shed 3 bases and J 0 bases; nucleotides not matched to a gene: 0. The germline V gene has CDR1 MRHNA and CDR2 SNTAGT.

V usage is TRBV30 and J usage is TRBJ1-1; D is undetermined. The CDR3 contains 12 residues. Germline lookup yields CDR1 GTSNPN and CDR2 SVGIG (reference sequence). The V end lost 0 bases, the J end lost 8 bases, and 10 bases lay between the germline ends. CDR3 bases: TGTGCCTGGAGTGTAACTATAGTGGAAGCTTTCTTT. As protein: CAWSVTIVEAFF.

CDR3 bases: TGTGCCAGCAGCACTGGGGAGAGGGAAAAACTGTTTTTT. This encodes CASSTGEREKLFF. The chain has TRBV12-3 or TRBV12-4 and TRBJ1-4; D is unclear. This CDR3 is 13 amino acids long. V was shortened by 6 bases and J by 8 bases, with 13 bases between the two germline ends.

This clone was counted once. J is TRBJ2-7 and V is TRBV6-2 or TRBV6-3; maybe TRBD1 (6 bases). The CDR3 consists of 16 residues. Germline V gene lookup returns CDR1 MNHEY and CDR2 SVGEGT. Trimming took 2 bases from V and 2 from J, leaving 16 bases between them. The CDR3 spells CASSYRLGTNTYEQYF. The CDR3 bases are TGTGCCAGCAGTTACCGACTTGGGACAAATACCTACGAGCAGTACTTC.

The genes are TRBV12-3 or TRBV12-4 and TRBJ1-1; D perhaps matches TRBD1 (6 bases). The V end lost 6 bases, the J end lost 4 bases, and 12 bases lay between the germline ends. This CDR3 comprises 13 residues. The CDR3 DNA reads as TGTGCCAGCAGGGGGACAAGGGTCACTGAAGCTTTCTTT. Residues: CASRGTRVTEAFF.

The rearrangement links TRBV20-1 to TRBJ2-2, with 9 bases identical to TRBD2. CDR3 size: 19 residues. V gave up 3 bases and J gave up 3 bases; unmatched junction bases: 17. Germline values: CDR1 DFQATT, CDR2 SNEGSKA (reference sequence). CDR3 residues: CSASVKGTREGRYTGELFF. The CDR3 region has the DNA TGCAGTGCTAGTGTTAAGGGGACGCGGGAGGGCCGGTACACCGGGGAGCTGTTTTTT.

This chain connects TRBV15 to TRBJ1-1; 7 nucleotides align to TRBD1. V gave up 9 bases and J gave up 3 bases; unmatched junction bases: 7. The CDR3 is made up of 13 amino acids. Per germline, CDR1 LNHNV and CDR2 YYDKDF (reference sequence). The CDR3 sequence is CATSRDRHTEAFF. In DNA form, the CDR3 reads TGTGCCACAAGTCGGGACAGACACACTGAAGCTTTCTTT.

The gene calls are TRBV11-3 and TRBJ2-2; TRBD1 is a possible D gene (5 bases). V dropped 5 bases and J dropped 4 bases, with 14 bases sitting between them. Germline V gives CDR1 SGHNT, CDR2 YENEEA. This CDR3 is built from 15 residues. The CDR3 DNA is TGTGCCAGCAGCGCAACCAGGGCCAGCACCGGGGAGCTGTTTTTT. It specifies CASSATRASTGELFF.

The chain joins TRBV5-1 to TRBJ2-3; TRBD2 matches at 7 bases. Germline V CDR1 and CDR2: SGHRS, YFSETQ. This CDR3 is built from 15 residues. With 4 bases clipped from V and 2 bases from J, the junction kept 7 bases outside the gene matches. CDR3 sequence reads: CASSLMGGYTDTQYF. In DNA, the CDR3 is TGCGCCAGCAGCCTAATGGGAGGGTACACAGATACGCAGTATTTT.

The CDR3 DNA reads as TGTGCCAGCAGCCAGGGACAGTCATCTGGAAACACCATATATTTT. It specifies CASSQGQSSGNTIYF. The J gene is TRBJ1-3, the V gene TRBV13; 7 nucleotides align to TRBD1. Germline V CDR1 and CDR2: PRHDT, FYEKMQ (reference sequence). The CDR3 is 15 amino acids. Trimming at V came to 5 bases and at J to 1 base, leaving 5 bases not matched to a gene.